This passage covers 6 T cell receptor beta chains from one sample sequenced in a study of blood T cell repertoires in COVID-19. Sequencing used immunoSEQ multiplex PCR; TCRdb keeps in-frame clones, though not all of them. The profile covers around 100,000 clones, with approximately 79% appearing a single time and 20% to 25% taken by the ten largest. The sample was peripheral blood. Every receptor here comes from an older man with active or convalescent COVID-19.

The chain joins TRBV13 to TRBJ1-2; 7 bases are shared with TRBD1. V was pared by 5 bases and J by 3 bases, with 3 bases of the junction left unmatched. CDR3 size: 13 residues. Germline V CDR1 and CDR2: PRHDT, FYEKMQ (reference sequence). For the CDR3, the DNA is TGTGCCAGCAGCCTACAGGGGCACTATGGCTACACCTTC. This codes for CASSLQGHYGYTF. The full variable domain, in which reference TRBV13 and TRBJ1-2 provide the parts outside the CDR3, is AAGVIQSPRHLIKEKRETATLKCYPIPRHDTVYWYQQGPGQDPQFLISFYEKMQSDKGSIPDRFSAQQFSDYHSELNMSSLELGDSALYFCASSLQGHYGYTFGSGTRLTVV.

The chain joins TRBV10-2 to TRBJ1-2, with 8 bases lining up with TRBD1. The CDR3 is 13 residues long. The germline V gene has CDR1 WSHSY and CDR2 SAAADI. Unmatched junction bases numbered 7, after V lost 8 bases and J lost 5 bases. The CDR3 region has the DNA TGCGCCAGCTGGGATGACAGGGGTTATGGCTACACCTTC. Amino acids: CASWDDRGYGYTF.

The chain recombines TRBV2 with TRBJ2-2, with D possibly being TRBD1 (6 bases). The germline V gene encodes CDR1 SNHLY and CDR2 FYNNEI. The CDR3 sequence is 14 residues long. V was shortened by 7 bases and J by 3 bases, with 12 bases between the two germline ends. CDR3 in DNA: TGTGCCAGCATCACGGACAGCGACACCGGGGAGCTGTTTTTT. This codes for CASITDSDTGELFF. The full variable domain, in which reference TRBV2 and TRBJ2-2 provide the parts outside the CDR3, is EPEVTQTPSHQVTQMGQEVILRCVPISNHLYFYWYRQILGQKVEFLVSFYNNEISEKSEIFDDQFSVERPDGSNFTLKIRSTKLEDSAMYFCASITDSDTGELFFGEGSRLTVL.

As DNA, the CDR3 is TGTGCCAGCAGGGGAAGCAGGGATGAAGCTTTCTTT. Its translation is CASRGSRDEAFF. The chain employs TRBV6-5 and TRBJ1-1; TRBD1 is a possible D gene (5 bases). CDR3 length equals 12 residues. Germline-derived CDR1 and CDR2 are MNHEY and SVGAGI. The V and J ends lost 6 bases and 7 bases respectively, with 12 bases between them.

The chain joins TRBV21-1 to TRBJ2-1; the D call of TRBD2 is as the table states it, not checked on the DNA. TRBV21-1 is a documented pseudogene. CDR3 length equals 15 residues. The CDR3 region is CASSSPGTRGNEQFF. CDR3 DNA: TGTGCCAGCAGCAGCCCCGGGACTAGGGGCAATGAGCAGTTCTTC.

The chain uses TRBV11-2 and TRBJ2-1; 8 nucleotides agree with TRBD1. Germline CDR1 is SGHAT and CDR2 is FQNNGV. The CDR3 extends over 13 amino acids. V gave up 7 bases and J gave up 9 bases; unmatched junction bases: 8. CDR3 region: CASTVDREGEQFF. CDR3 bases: TGTGCCAGCACGGTGGACAGGGAAGGTGAGCAGTTCTTC.